This TCR beta chain was recovered during a study of molecular identifiers for immune sequencing clone quantification (dated by TCRdb to 2016 to 2019). Regarding the complete study: For a replicate experiment, RNA from 20,000 or 100,000 naive CD8 T cells was divided into five aliquots, of which four were sequenced. This methods study used CD8 T cells to benchmark TCR RNA copy counting and molecular-identifier clustering-based TCR repertoire sequencing (MIDCIRS).

The CDR3, from cysteine to phenylalanine, totals 13 residues. Here the CDR3 DNA is all that survives: 39 bases in frame from base 1. V is cut back by 5 bases and J by 4 bases, with 5 bases in the junction unmatched. Via the germline V gene (reference sequence), CDR1 is DFQATT and CDR2 SNEGSKA. Naive CD8 T cell libraries were made from roughly 21,000 to 960,000 sorted cells using 10%, 30% or 50% of purified RNA. On a BD FACSAria II, naive CD8 T cells were FACS-sorted as CD8+CD4-CCR7+CD45RA+ and collected into RLT Plus buffer. To test detection sensitivity, Jurkat RNA equivalent to more than 9 TCR copies was spiked into samples of roughly 18,000-1,100,000 naive CD8 T cells. CD8 T cells were enriched using RosetteSep CD8+ T Cell Enrichment Cocktail and Ficoll-Paque, and the enriched cells then underwent ACK red cell lysis. This clonotype was recorded at least ten times. Its recognized antigen is unknown. No much larger clone is present one base from it, and per-base qualities are unavailable.

Library generation was performed with PCR. TCRdb names Illumina HiSeq 4000 as the instrument used. Bulk TCR libraries were prepared as previously described, using TCR primers listed in Table S5. The Qiagen AllPrep DNA/RNA kit was used to purify total RNA. Reads from multiple sequencing runs of the same library were pooled before analysis. The original methods were these. Reads were retained only if the reads had an exact TCR constant sequence, and the retained reads were trimmed to 150 nt and grouped according to their 12-nt molecular barcodes. Reads in each barcode group were sub-clustered using a 15% Levenshtein threshold, and a quality-weighted consensus sequence was built for each RNA molecule. Non-functional sequences were removed, as were lower-count sequences one edit away from another. Based on fitting two negative binomial distributions, any barcode sub-cluster with under 20% of the maximum read count was discarded. TCRdb itself trimmed the public reads at Q25 with fastp, ran MiXCR and retained productive beta chains. Duplicate CDR3 protein sequences are folded into a single record with the most common DNA and genes. The V and J calls were not made by the authors but by TCRdb's processing. The sample table records some 650,000 distinct CDR3 sequences; 20% of these occur just once. The top ten clones comprise around 0.9% of the sample.

The paper as a whole reports these results and caveats: When barcode sub-clustering was left out, chimeric consensus sequences inflated TCR diversity, with chimeras reaching as high as 47%. Spiked-in Jurkat TCR RNA equal to a single cell's worth was reported to be detectable even within one million naive CD8 T cells. Modeling gave about three recovered TCR RNA copies per cell versus about 10 by digital PCR, implying approximately 30% capture efficiency. The naive libraries included spiked-in Jurkat TCR RNA (around 10 copies' worth), and this RNA is not part of the donor repertoire. In CMV-specific effector cells, over 99% of molecules were held by clones above 20 RNA copies, whereas under 1% of molecules were held by such clones in naive cells. Highly expanded clone sizes could be underestimated if identical TCR molecules share a barcode.

This sequence originates from a human donor in good health. Some libraries in this study had Jurkat cell RNA spiked in. The rearranged segments are TRBV20-1 and TRBJ2-3; 8 bases in between match TRBD2. Sequencing was done on a sample of naive CD8+ T cells from blood, with Jurkat cell RNA spiked in. In light of the paper, this sample's cell subset or site label describes: FACS-sorted CD8+CD4-CCR7+CD45RA+ naive T cells. DNA sequence: TGCAGTGCTCAGAGCGGGGGATCAGATACGCAGTATTTT. Translated, this gives CSAQSGGSDTQYF.